These 2 T cell receptor beta chains share one sample of origin, sequenced in a study of blood T cell repertoires in COVID-19. TCRdb keeps only in-frame clones here, not all; method: immunoSEQ multiplex PCR. The data contain 65,000 to 90,000 clones, 88% of them singletons. Sequencing was carried out using peripheral blood. All receptors derive from a human donor in a cohort sampled during active COVID-19.

The gene calls are TRBV4-1 and TRBJ1-2, with 8 bases identical to TRBD1. The trim removed 4 bases at V and 0 bases at J, leaving 4 bases unmatched. The CDR3 sequence is 15 residues long. Germline values: CDR1 MGHRA, CDR2 YSYEKL. The CDR3, as DNA: TGCGCCAGCAGCCCTACAGGGGGAGCTAACTATGGCTACACCTTC. Its translation is CASSPTGGANYGYTF.

The chain uses TRBV6-2 or TRBV6-3 and TRBJ2-5; TRBD1 aligns across 10 bases. The CDR3 runs to 15 residues. Germline loops: CDR1 MNHEY, CDR2 SVGEGT. Trimming took 4 bases from V and 5 from J; bases not matched to a gene: 7. This CDR3 reads CASSLDRGQGETQYF. CDR3 sequence (DNA): TGTGCCAGCAGTTTAGACAGGGGGCAGGGGGAGACCCAGTACTTC.